Below are 5 T cell receptor beta chains sequenced from a single sample in a study of blood T cell repertoires in COVID-19 (TCRdb year 2020). Receptor libraries were prepared by the immunoSEQ multiplex PCR assay. Here the immuneACCESS table is served through TCRdb, limited to in-frame sequences with V and J called. Missing clones are a known gap in these copies; in checked studies unresolved V genes cover under half, and the rest lacks a known reason. This sample is represented by about 100,000 clones; around 85% of them were singletons. The ten largest clones represent 17% of the sample. The sequenced material came from peripheral blood. These receptors were obtained from a woman in her sixties with acute or convalescent COVID-19.

The J gene is TRBJ1-4, the V gene TRBV12-3 or TRBV12-4; D unresolved. The CDR3 contains 13 residues. V was trimmed by 5 bases and J by 8 bases, leaving 12 bases between them. In DNA form, the CDR3 reads TGTGCCAGCAGTACAGCTGGCGGGGAAAAACTGTTTTTT. It translates to CASSTAGGEKLFF.

The chain recombines TRBV29-1 with TRBJ1-2, with 8 bases matching TRBD1. This CDR3 contains 12 residues. Trimming took 6 bases from V and 5 from J; bases not matched to a gene: 5. The germline V gene has CDR1 SQVTM and CDR2 ANQGSEA. This CDR3 is CSVAGQGYGYTF. The CDR3 DNA follows: TGCAGCGTCGCCGGACAGGGTTATGGCTACACCTTC.

The chain has TRBV3-1 (or the pseudogene TRBV3-2) and TRBJ2-2; TRBD2 might be the D (7 bases). The germline V and J ends were trimmed by 4 bases and 6 bases, with 15 bases remaining between them. The germline CDR1 and CDR2 sequences are LGHDT and YNNKEL (reference sequence). The CDR3 is 15 residues long. The CDR3 loop reads CASSPPPGGPGELFF. In nucleotides, the CDR3 is TGTGCCAGCAGCCCCCCACCGGGGGGCCCCGGGGAGCTGTTTTTT.

This clone was counted only a few times. V and J are TRBV2 and TRBJ2-1; a weak D match, TRBD2 (5 bases). Germline V gene lookup returns CDR1 SNHLY and CDR2 FYNNEI. V was cut by 7 bases and J by 4 bases, with 11 bases left in between. The length of the CDR3 is 13 residues. The CDR3 sequence is CASNMEVYNEQFF. The CDR3 DNA is TGTGCCAGCAATATGGAGGTATACAATGAGCAGTTCTTC.

The chain uses TRBV6-5 and TRBJ1-3; the D gene is possibly TRBD1 (5 bases). V lost 6 bases and J lost 3, with 12 bases in between. The CDR3 consists of 14 residues. CDR1 is MNHEY and CDR2 is SVGAGI in the germline V gene. The CDR3 reads CASSLGVNGNTIYF. The CDR3, as DNA: TGTGCCAGCAGCCTAGGGGTTAATGGAAACACCATATATTTT.